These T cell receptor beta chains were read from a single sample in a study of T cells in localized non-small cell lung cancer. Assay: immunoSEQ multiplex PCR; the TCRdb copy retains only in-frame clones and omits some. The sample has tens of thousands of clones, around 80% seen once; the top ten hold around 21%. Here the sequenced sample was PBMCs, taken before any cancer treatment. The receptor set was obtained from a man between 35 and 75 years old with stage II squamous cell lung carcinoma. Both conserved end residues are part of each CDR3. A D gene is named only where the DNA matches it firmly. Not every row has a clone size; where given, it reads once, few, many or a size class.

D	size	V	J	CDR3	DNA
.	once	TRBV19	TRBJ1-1	CASSPYATAMNTEAFF	TGTGCCAGTAGCCCATACGCGACAGCAATGAACACTGAAGCTTTCTTT
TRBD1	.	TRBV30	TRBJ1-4	CAWSVPTGAGFGKLFF	TGTGCCTGGAGTGTCCCGACAGGGGCTGGATTTGGAAAACTGTTTTTT
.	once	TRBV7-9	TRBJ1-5	CASSKGGQPQHF	TGTGCCAGCAGCAAGGGGGGACAGCCCCAGCATTTT
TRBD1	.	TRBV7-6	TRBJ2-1	CASSLAGTGGEQFF	TGTGCCAGCAGCTTAGCCGGGACAGGGGGCGAGCAGTTCTTC
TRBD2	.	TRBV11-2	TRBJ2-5	CASSLRLADLGETQYF	TGTGCCAGCAGCTTGAGACTAGCAGACTTAGGGGAGACCCAGTACTTC
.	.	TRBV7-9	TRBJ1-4	CASSIHREATNEKLFF	TGTGCCAGCAGCATTCACAGGGAAGCAACTAATGAAAAACTGTTTTTT
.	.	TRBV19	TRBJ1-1	CASSLTGLNTEAFF	TGTGCCAGTAGTTTAACCGGGCTGAACACTGAAGCTTTCTTT
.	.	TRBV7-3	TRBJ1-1	CASSPGGYNTEAFF	TGTGCCAGCAGCCCAGGTGGGTACAACACTGAAGCTTTCTTT
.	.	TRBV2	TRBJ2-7	CASSATSLRYEQYF	TGTGCCAGCAGTGCAACTTCCTTACGCTACGAGCAGTACTTC
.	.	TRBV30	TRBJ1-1	CAWQTGTEAFF	TGTGCCTGGCAGACGGGCACTGAAGCTTTCTTT
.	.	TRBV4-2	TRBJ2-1	CASSPGGGTSYNEQFF	TGTGCCAGCAGCCCAGGGGGGGGCACATCCTACAATGAGCAGTTCTTC
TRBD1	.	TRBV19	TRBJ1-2	CASSIDRAGGYTF	TGTGCCAGTAGTATTGACAGGGCGGGTGGCTACACCTTC
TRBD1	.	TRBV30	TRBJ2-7	CAWTGTGGSYEQYF	TGTGCCTGGACCGGGACAGGGGGGTCCTACGAGCAGTACTTC
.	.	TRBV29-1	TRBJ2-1	CSVPEFHNEQFF	TGCAGCGTCCCGGAGTTCCACAATGAGCAGTTCTTC
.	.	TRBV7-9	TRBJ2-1	CASSSAGGGEQFF	TGTGCCAGCAGCTCTGCAGGGGGAGGTGAGCAGTTCTTC
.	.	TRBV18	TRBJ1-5	CASSPRDGRNQPQHF	TGTGCCAGCTCACCACGGGACGGCCGCAATCAGCCCCAGCATTTT
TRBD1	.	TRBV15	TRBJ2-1	CATSTRQGRRIF	TGTGCCACCAGCACCCGACAGGGCCGTCGGATCTTC
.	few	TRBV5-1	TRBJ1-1	CASSSFPGNTEAFF	TGCGCCAGCAGCTCCTTTCCCGGGAACACTGAAGCTTTCTTT
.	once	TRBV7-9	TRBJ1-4	CASSSLGGLEEKLFF	TGTGCCAGCAGCTCACTCGGAGGGCTAGAGGAAAAACTGTTTTTT
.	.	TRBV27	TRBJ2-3	CASSLEGVLHTDTQYF	TGTGCCAGCAGTTTAGAAGGAGTTCTTCACACAGATACGCAGTATTTT
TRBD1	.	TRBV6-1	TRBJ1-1	CASSASGGWTEAFF	TGTGCCAGCAGTGCCTCAGGGGGCTGGACTGAAGCTTTCTTT
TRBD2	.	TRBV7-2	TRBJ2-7	CASSLGWGGNEQYF	TGTGCCAGCAGCTTAGGCTGGGGAGGGAACGAGCAGTACTTC
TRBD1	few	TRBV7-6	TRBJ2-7	CASSSGTAREQYF	TGTGCCAGCAGCTCCGGGACAGCTAGGGAGCAGTACTTC